This TCR beta chain was captured in a study of shared clonotypes between healthy human individuals. V gave up 6 bases and J gave up 0 bases, with 8 bases separating them. The germline CDR1 and CDR2 sequences are SNHLY and FYNNEI. CDR3 length: 14 amino acids. Here immunoSEQ multiplex PCR was the method, and the copy in TCRdb shows in-frame clones only, minus some. The sample consists of more than 400,000 clones, approximately 95% of them appearing once. The V and J genes are TRBV2 and TRBJ2-2; D is ambiguous. The sequencing sample was made of naive CD4+ T cells sorted from blood. Subset here: CD45RA+ positively selected. This TCR was recovered from a woman between 25 and 40 years old in good health. The CDR3 DNA reads as TGTGCCAGCAGGATGGCGACGAACACCGGGGAGCTGTTTTTT. This gives the protein CASRMATNTGELFF.